A single sample is the source of the 17 T cell receptor beta chains below, sequenced in a study of blood T cell repertoires in COVID-19. Only in-frame clones appear in the TCRdb table, and some are missing; sequencing was by immunoSEQ multiplex PCR. The sample lists a few hundred thousand clones; 70% to 90% were seen once. The sequenced sample was PBMCs or T cells enriched from blood (not recorded which). All receptors come from a man in his forties who had recovered from COVID-19.

V gene TRBV7-2 combines with J gene TRBJ1-6; 7 bases line up with TRBD1. Trimming removed 5 bases from V and 6 bases from J; junction bases left unmatched: 10. Germline lookup yields CDR1 SGHTA and CDR2 FQGNSA. The CDR3 length is 16 residues. CDR3 loop: CASSLDREVLNSPLHF. The CDR3 DNA is TGTGCCAGCAGCCTTGACAGGGAGGTACTTAATTCACCCCTCCACTTT.

The J gene is TRBJ1-2, the V gene TRBV2; TRBD1 aligns across 9 bases. The J segment lost 6 bases and the V segment lost 5 bases, leaving 7 bases of the junction unmatched. The germline gives CDR1 SNHLY, CDR2 FYNNEI. This CDR3 is built from 14 residues. This CDR3 reads CASSTPGQGNGYTF. In DNA form, the CDR3 reads TGTGCCAGCAGTACGCCGGGACAGGGTAATGGCTACACCTTC.

The chain recombines TRBV21-1 with TRBJ2-5; the D segment call TRBD2 is taken from the table without a DNA check. TRBV21-1 is described as a pseudogene. This CDR3 spans 18 amino acids. The CDR3 DNA is TGTGCCAGCAACACATCCGGGACTAGCGGGGGGGCCGGGGAGACCCAGTACTTC. As protein: CASNTSGTSGGAGETQYF.

This chain uses TRBV5-4 with TRBJ2-1; tentatively, D is TRBD1 (6 bases). Germline lookup yields CDR1 SGHNT and CDR2 YYREEE (reference sequence). The CDR3 loop spans 11 amino acids. The V and J ends lost 4 bases and 9 bases respectively, with 8 bases between them. The CDR3 protein is CASSLRGEQFF. The CDR3, as DNA: TGTGCCAGCAGCCTCAGGGGTGAGCAGTTCTTC.

The V gene is TRBV5-6, the J gene TRBJ2-7, with D possibly TRBD1 on 5 matching bases. Trimming removed 2 bases at V and 6 bases at J, with 9 bases between. The CDR3 length is 12 residues. Germline V CDR1 and CDR2: SGHDT, YYEEEE. The CDR3 is CASSFQGTEQYF. As DNA, the CDR3 is TGTGCCAGCAGCTTCCAGGGTACCGAGCAGTACTTC.

The rearrangement links TRBV7-3 to TRBJ2-7; 9 nucleotides align to TRBD2. J lost 4 bases, V lost 0 bases, and 1 base had no gene match. The CDR3 is 14 residues long. Germline CDR1 reads SGHTA; CDR2 reads FQGTGA. The CDR3 here is CASSLTSGSYEQYF. The CDR3 region has the DNA TGTGCCAGCAGCTTAACTAGCGGGAGTTACGAGCAGTACTTC.

This clone was seen a single time. This chain connects TRBV7-3 to TRBJ2-1; the match to TRBD1 covers 10 bases. V shed 4 bases and J 7 bases; nucleotides not matched to a gene: 7. The germline V gene encodes CDR1 SGHTA and CDR2 FQGTGA. This CDR3 is built from 15 residues. This CDR3 is CASSSTRDRGNEQFF. CDR3 nucleotide sequence: TGTGCCAGCAGCTCGACCCGGGACAGGGGAAATGAGCAGTTCTTC.

The chain joins TRBV18 to TRBJ2-5, with D possibly TRBD2 on 5 matching bases. V was clipped by 0 bases and J by 5 bases, with 13 bases between them. CDR3 length: 15 residues. Germline values: CDR1 KGHSH, CDR2 LQKENI. CDR3 region: CASSPPSGMDETQYF. CDR3 in DNA: TGTGCCAGCTCACCACCGTCGGGGATGGATGAGACCCAGTACTTC.

This chain connects TRBV9 to TRBJ1-2, with 7 positions matching TRBD1. The CDR3 is 15 residues long. Germline CDR1 is SGDLS and CDR2 is YYNGEE. Losses at the gene ends were 3 bases for V and 2 bases for J; bases not matched to a gene: 7. The CDR3 reads CASSAQDRNNYGYTF. DNA for the CDR3: TGTGCCAGCAGCGCACAGGACAGGAACAACTATGGCTACACCTTC.

V usage is TRBV30 and J usage is TRBJ1-2; 9 positions agree with TRBD1. The V segment lost 1 base and the J segment 4 bases; nucleotides outside the gene matches: 7. The CDR3 is 15 residues long. CDR1 and CDR2 from the germline V gene are GTSNPN and SVGIG (reference sequence). The CDR3 is CAWSGTGGYRYGYTF. The CDR3 DNA reads as TGTGCCTGGAGTGGTACAGGGGGCTACCGCTATGGCTACACCTTC.

The genes are TRBV18 and TRBJ2-7; D might be TRBD1 (6 bases). The CDR3 length is 14 residues. Trimming took off 0 bases at V and 6 bases at J, with 12 bases between the two ends. The germline V gene encodes CDR1 KGHSH and CDR2 LQKENI. As DNA, the CDR3 is TGTGCCAGCTCACCACCGGGGGCGCCGTCCGAGCAGTACTTC. Amino acid sequence: CASSPPGAPSEQYF.

The chain couples TRBV5-5 to TRBJ2-7; D gene uncertain. The V end was cut by 1 base, the J end by 6 bases, with 14 bases between. CDR3 length equals 14 residues. Germline-derived CDR1 and CDR2 are SGHKS and YYEKEE (reference sequence). The CDR3 DNA follows: TGTGCCAGCAGCTTGACAGTTTTTACTCGCGAGCAGTACTTC. It is translated as CASSLTVFTREQYF.

A few counts support this clone. The chain recombines TRBV5-1 with TRBJ2-2, with 11 bases fitting TRBD2. The CDR3 contains 16 residues. V lost 2 bases and J lost 7; bases outside the gene matches: 7. The V gene's germline CDR1 is SGHRS and CDR2 YFSETQ. The CDR3 DNA reads TGCGCCAGCAGCTTACTAGCGGGGGCCCTCGGCGGGGAGCTGTTTTTT. Its protein is CASSLLAGALGGELFF.

The sample holds one count of this clone. The chain couples TRBV7-9 to TRBJ1-1, with D possibly TRBD1 on 5 matching bases. Germline lookup yields CDR1 SEHNR and CDR2 FQNEAQ (reference sequence). This CDR3 has 14 residues. The V end was cut by 3 bases, the J end by 4 bases, with 12 bases between. CDR3 sequence reads: CASSFDGGTTEAFF. CDR3 nucleotide sequence: TGTGCCAGCAGCTTTGATGGAGGGACCACTGAAGCTTTCTTT.

This rearrangement joins TRBV27 to TRBJ2-3; maybe TRBD2 (5 bases). The length of the CDR3 is 15 residues. The V gene's germline CDR1 is MNHEY and CDR2 SMNVEV (reference sequence). V was clipped by 2 bases and J by 6 bases, with 15 bases between them. Written as DNA, the CDR3 is TGTGCCAGCAGTTTAACTGGCGAGGGCGGGGATACGCAGTATTTT. Residues: CASSLTGEGGDTQYF.

This clone was seen only once. The rearrangement links TRBV3-1 (or the pseudogene TRBV3-2) to TRBJ2-7; 10 bases agree with TRBD1. J gave up 6 bases and V 10 bases, and 12 bases lay outside the gene matches. This CDR3 is 14 amino acids long. Germline V CDR1 and CDR2: LGHDT, YNNKEL (reference sequence). CDR3 bases: TGTGCCACTGACCGGGGACAGGGGAGGAGCGAGCAGTACTTC. Protein: CATDRGQGRSEQYF.

The genes are TRBV9 and TRBJ2-1; 8 positions match TRBD1. The germline gives CDR1 SGDLS, CDR2 YYNGEE. Trimming took 4 bases from V and 4 from J; bases not matched to a gene: 7. CDR3 length: 15 residues. CDR3 amino acids: CASSIRDRPYNEQFF. For the CDR3, the DNA is TGTGCCAGCAGCATACGGGACAGGCCTTACAATGAGCAGTTCTTC.